This TCR beta chain was sequenced for a study of control samples from healthy donors and cancer patients. This clone has only a few counts. Deletions cut 4 bases from V and 4 bases from J, with 13 bases between. The CDR3 contains 15 residues. The germline V gene encodes CDR1 LGHNA and CDR2 YNFKEQ. The assay was immunoSEQ multiplex PCR, and TCRdb's table has in-frame clones only and misses some. The repertoire holds 100,000 or so clones, with roughly 85% as singletons. The gene calls are TRBV4-2 and TRBJ2-2; TRBD2 is a possible D gene (5 bases). The sequence derives from a woman in her 50s in good health. The sequencing sample was made of blood. DNA for the CDR3: TGTGCCAGCAGCCCGGGCGGGTTCAGCACCGGGGAGCTGTTTTTT. It encodes CASSPGGFSTGELFF.